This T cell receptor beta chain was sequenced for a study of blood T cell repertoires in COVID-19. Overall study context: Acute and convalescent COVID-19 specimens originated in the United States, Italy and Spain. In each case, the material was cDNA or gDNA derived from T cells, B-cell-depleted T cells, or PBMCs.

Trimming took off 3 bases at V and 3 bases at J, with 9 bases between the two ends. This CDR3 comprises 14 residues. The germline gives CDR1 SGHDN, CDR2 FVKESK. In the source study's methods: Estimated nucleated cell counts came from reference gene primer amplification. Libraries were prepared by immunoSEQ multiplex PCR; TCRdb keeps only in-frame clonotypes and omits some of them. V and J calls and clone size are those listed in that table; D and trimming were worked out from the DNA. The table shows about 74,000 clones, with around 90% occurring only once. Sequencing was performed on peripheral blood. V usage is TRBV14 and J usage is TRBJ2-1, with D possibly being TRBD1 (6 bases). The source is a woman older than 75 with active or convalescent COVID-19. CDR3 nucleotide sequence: TGTGCCAGCAGCCAGGGGGCCTTCTACAATGAGCAGTTCTTC. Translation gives CASSQGAFYNEQFF.